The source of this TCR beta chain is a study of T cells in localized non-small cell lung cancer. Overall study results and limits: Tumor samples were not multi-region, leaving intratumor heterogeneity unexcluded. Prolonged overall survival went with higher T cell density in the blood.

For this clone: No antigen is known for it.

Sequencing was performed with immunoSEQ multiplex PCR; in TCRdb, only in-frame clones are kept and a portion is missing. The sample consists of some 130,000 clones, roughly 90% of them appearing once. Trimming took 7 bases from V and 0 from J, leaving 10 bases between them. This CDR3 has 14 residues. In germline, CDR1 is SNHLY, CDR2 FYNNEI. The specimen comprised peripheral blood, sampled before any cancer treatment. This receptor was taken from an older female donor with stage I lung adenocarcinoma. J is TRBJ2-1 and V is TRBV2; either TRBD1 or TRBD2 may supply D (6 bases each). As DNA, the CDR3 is TGTGCCAGCACCAGGGGAGGCTCCTACAATGAGCAGTTCTTC. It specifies CASTRGGSYNEQFF.